Ten or more counts support the clone carrying this TCR beta chain. The sample's time point: newly diagnosed GD, antithyroid drugs for less than 3 months. PBMCs provided the RNA from which the TCR library was made. The source of the sample is a study of regulatory T cells in long-lasting Graves disease. On the study more broadly: Duration of antithyroid drug therapy among newly diagnosed Graves' patients was under 3 months.

Researchers made TCR beta libraries by using iRepertoire HTBI primers and running Arm-PCR on CDR3 regions. As originally analysed: 60 to 65 TRBV and 14 TRBJ segments were identified across samples. TCRdb redid the calling of the multiplex PCR reads with MiXCR, one entry per CDR3 protein. These V and J calls originate from TCRdb's pipeline instead of the authors' own analysis. Of about 500,000 distinct CDR3 sequences in the sample, around 13% are singletons; the top ten hold over 7%. This CDR3 has 13 residues. V was cut by 5 bases and J by 8 bases, with 15 bases left in between. Per germline, CDR1 MDHEN and CDR2 SYDVKM. This same sample was also part of a study on T cells in Graves' hyperthyroidism and ophthalmopathy. That study reports: Within blood appeared most thyroid clonotypes that had expanded above 0.001. Ophthalmopathy, as predicted by the model, came a median roughly 6.5 months after the prediction.

J is TRBJ1-2 and V is TRBV28, with unresolved D. Material: peripheral blood mononuclear cells (PBMCs), obtained at new diagnosis, from a patient treated with antithyroid drugs. This TCR was sampled from a young woman with Graves disease. The DNA of the CDR3 is TGTGCCAGCAGTCGGGCCCTCCAGAGGGGCTACACCTTC. Its translation is CASSRALQRGYTF.